Described below is a single T cell receptor beta chain sequence and its context. Its antigen is still unknown. This entry is derived from a study of cytomegalovirus exposure and HLA in healthy donors. The study's findings and limits: CMV antigen specificity was confirmed in vitro for a few CMV-associated chains.

The PCR employed 60 Vbeta primers together with 13 Jbeta primers. Assay: immunoSEQ multiplex PCR; the TCRdb copy retains only in-frame clones and omits some. Here the sample spans 100,000 to 150,000 clones, approximately 84% being singletons. This receptor was identified in a boy younger than 10 in good health and CMV-seronegative. Material for sequencing was PBMCs.

CDR3 region: CASSLGQGGMNTEAFF. The CDR3 nucleotides read TGTGCCAGCTCACTCGGACAGGGAGGTATGAACACTGAAGCTTTCTTT. The rearrangement uses TRBV18 and TRBJ1-1, with TRBD1 matching over 8 bases. Germline-derived CDR1 and CDR2 are KGHSH and LQKENI. This CDR3 contains 16 residues. Losses at the gene ends were 4 bases for V and 0 bases for J; bases not matched to a gene: 7.